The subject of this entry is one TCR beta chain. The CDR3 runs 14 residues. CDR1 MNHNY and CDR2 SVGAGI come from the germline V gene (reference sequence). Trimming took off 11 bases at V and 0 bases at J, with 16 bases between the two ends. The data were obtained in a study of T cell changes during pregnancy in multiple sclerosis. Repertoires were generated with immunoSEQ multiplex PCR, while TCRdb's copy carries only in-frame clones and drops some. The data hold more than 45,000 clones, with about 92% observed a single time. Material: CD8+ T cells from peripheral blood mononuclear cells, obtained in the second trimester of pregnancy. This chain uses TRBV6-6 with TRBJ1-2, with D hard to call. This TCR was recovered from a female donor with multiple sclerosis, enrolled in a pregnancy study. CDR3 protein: CAVGEGRTNYGYTF. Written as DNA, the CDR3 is TGTGCCGTTGGGGAGGGTAGAACTAACTATGGCTACACCTTC.